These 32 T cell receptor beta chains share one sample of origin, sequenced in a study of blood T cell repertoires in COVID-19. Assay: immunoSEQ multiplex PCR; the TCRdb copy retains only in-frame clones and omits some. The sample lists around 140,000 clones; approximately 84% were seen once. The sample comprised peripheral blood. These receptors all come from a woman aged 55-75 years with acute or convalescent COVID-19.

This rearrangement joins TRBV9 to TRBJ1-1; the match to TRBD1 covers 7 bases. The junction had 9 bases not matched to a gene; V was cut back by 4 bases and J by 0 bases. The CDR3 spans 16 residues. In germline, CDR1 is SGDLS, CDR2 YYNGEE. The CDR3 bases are TGTGCCAGCAGCCCCCGGACAGGCACCCTGAACACTGAAGCTTTCTTT. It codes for CASSPRTGTLNTEAFF.

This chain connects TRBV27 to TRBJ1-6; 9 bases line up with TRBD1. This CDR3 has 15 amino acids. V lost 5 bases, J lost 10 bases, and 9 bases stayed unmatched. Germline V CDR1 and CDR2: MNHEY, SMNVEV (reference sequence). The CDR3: CASSAQTGGRSPLHF. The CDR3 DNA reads TGTGCCAGCAGTGCGCAGACAGGGGGGAGGTCACCCCTCCACTTT.

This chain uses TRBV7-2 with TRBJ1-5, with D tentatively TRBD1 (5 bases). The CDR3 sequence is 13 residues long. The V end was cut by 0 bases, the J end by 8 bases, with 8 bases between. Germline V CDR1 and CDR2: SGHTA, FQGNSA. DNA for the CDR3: TGTGCCAGCAGCTTAGCGCTCAGGGAGCCCCAGCATTTT. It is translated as CASSLALREPQHF.

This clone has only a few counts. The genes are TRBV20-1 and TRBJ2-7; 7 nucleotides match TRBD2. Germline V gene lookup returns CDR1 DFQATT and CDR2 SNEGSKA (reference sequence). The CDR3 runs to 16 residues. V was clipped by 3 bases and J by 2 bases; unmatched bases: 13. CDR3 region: CSASGRDGLGPYEQYF. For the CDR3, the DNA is TGCAGTGCTAGTGGGAGGGACGGCCTCGGGCCCTACGAGCAGTACTTC.

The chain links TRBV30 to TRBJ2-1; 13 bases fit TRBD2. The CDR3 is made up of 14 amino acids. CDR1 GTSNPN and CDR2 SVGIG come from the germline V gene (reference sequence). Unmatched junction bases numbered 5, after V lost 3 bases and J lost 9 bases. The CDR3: CAWRAGTSGVEQFF. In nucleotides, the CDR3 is TGTGCCTGGAGAGCCGGGACTAGCGGGGTTGAGCAGTTCTTC.

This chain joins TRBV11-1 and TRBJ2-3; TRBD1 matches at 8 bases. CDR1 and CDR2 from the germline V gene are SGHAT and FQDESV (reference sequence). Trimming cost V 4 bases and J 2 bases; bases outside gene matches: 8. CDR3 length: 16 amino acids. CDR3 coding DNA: TGTGCCAGCAGCTCTCGACAGGGGAGGTCCACAGATACGCAGTATTTT. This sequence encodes CASSSRQGRSTDTQYF. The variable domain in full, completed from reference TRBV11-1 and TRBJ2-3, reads EAEVAQSPRYKITEKSQAVAFWCDPISGHATLYWYRQILGQGPELLVQFQDESVVDDSQLPKDRFSAERLKGVDSTLKIQPAELGDSAMYLCASSSRQGRSTDTQYFGPGTRLTVL.

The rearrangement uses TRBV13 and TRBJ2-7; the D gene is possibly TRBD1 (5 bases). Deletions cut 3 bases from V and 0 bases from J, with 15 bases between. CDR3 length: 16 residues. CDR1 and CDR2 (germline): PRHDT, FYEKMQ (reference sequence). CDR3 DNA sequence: TGTGCCAGCAGCTTCCGGACACCTCTAAGCTCCTACGAGCAGTACTTC. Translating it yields CASSFRTPLSSYEQYF.

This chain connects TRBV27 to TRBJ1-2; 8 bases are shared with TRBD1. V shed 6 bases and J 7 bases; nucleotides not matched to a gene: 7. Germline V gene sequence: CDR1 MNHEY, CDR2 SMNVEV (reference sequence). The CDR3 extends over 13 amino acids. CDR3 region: CASSRGQGSGYTF. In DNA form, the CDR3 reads TGTGCCAGCAGCCGCGGACAGGGCAGTGGCTACACCTTC.

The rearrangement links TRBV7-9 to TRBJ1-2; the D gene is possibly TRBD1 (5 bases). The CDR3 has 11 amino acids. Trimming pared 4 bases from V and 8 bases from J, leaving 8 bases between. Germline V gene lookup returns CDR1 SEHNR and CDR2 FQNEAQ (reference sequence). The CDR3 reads CASSSTGGYTF. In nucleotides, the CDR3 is TGTGCCAGCAGCTCCACAGGAGGCTACACCTTC.

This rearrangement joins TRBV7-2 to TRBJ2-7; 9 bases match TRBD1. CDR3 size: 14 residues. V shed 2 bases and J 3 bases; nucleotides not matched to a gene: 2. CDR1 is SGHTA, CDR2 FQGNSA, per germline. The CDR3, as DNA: TGTGCCAGCAGCTTATCGACAGGGGGCTACGAGCAGTACTTC. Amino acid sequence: CASSLSTGGYEQYF.

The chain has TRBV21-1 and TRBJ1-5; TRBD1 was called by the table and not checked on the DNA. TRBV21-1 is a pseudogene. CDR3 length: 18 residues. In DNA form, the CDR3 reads TGTGCCAGCAGCAAACTGGGACAGGGCGGGAGGCTGAATCAGCCCCAGAATTTT. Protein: CASSKLGQGGRLNQPQNF.

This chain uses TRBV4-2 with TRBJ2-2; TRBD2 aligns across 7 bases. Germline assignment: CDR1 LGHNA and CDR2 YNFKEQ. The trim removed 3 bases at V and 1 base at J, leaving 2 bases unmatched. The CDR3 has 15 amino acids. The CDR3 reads CASSHPGGNTGELFF. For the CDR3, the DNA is TGTGCCAGCAGCCATCCGGGAGGGAACACCGGGGAGCTGTTTTTT.

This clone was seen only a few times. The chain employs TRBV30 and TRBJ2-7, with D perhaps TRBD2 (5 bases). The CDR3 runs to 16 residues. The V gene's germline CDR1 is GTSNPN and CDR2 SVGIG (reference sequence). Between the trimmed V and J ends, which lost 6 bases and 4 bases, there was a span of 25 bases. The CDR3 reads CACLPRRATTLYEQYF. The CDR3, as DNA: TGTGCCTGTCTTCCCCGGCGGGCTACCACCTTATACGAGCAGTACTTC.

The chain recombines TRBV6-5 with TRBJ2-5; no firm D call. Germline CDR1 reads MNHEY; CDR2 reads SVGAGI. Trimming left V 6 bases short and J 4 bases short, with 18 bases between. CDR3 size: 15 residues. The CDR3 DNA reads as TGTGCCAGCAGCCGCACCCCGGGTATTTCAGAGACCCAGTACTTC. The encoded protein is CASSRTPGISETQYF.

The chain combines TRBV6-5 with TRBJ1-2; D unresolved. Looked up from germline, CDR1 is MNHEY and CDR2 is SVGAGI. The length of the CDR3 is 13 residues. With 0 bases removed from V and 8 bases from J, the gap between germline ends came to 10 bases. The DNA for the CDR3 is TGTGCCAGCAGTTACTCGAGTCCCCGGGGCTACACCTTC. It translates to CASSYSSPRGYTF.

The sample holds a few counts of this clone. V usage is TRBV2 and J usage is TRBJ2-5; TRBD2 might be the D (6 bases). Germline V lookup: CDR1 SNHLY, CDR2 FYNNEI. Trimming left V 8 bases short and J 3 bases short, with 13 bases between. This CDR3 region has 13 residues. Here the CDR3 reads CASEFGGKETQYF. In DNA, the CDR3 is TGTGCCAGCGAATTCGGAGGGAAAGAGACCCAGTACTTC. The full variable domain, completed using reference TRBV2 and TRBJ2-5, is EPEVTQTPSHQVTQMGQEVILRCVPISNHLYFYWYRQILGQKVEFLVSFYNNEISEKSEIFDDQFSVERPDGSNFTLKIRSTKLEDSAMYFCASEFGGKETQYFGPGTRLLVL.

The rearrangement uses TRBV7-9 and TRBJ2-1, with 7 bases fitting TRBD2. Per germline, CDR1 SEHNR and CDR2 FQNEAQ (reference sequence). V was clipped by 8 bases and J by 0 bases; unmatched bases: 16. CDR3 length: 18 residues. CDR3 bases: TGTGCCAGCTCCCTCTGGGGCCTAGCGGCGAGCTCCTACAATGAGCAGTTCTTC. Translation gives CASSLWGLAASSYNEQFF.

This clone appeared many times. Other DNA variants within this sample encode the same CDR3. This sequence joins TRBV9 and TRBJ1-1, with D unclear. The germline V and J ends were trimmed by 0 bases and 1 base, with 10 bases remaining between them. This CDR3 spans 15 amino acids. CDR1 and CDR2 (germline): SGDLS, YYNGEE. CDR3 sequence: CASSVGSLGNTEAFF. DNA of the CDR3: TGTGCCAGCAGCGTAGGCAGTCTTGGGAACACTGAAGCTTTCTTT.

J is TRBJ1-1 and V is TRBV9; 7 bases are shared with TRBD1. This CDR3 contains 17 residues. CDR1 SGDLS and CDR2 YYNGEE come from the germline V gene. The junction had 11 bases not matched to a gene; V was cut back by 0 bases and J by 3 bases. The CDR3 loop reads CASSVEVGGGAYTEAFF. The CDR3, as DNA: TGTGCCAGCAGCGTAGAGGTTGGAGGGGGCGCGTACACTGAAGCTTTCTTT.

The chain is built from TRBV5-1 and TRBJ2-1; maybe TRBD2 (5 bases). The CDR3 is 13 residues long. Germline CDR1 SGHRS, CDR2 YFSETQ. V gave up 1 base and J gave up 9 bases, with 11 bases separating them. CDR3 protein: CASSLLVGVEQFF. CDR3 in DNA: TGCGCCAGCAGCTTGTTGGTGGGAGTTGAGCAGTTCTTC.

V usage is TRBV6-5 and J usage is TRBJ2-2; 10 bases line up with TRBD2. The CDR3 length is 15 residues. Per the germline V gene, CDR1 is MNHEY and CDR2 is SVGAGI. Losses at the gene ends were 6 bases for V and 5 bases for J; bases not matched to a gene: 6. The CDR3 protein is CASSEREGGTGELFF. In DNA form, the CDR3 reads TGTGCCAGCAGCGAGCGGGAGGGAGGGACCGGGGAGCTGTTTTTT.

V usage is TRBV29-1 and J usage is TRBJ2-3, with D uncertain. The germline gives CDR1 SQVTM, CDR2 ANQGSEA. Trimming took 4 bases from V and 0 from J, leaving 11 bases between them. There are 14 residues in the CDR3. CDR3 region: CSVGQLTSTDTQYF. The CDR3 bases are TGCAGCGTTGGCCAGTTGACTAGCACAGATACGCAGTATTTT.

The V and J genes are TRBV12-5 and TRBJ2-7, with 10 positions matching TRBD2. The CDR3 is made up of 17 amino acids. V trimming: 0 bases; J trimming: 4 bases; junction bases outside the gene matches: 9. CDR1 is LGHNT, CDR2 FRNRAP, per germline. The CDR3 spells CASGLVRASGRRYEQYF. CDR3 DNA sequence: TGTGCTAGTGGTTTGGTACGAGCTAGCGGGAGAAGGTACGAGCAGTACTTC.

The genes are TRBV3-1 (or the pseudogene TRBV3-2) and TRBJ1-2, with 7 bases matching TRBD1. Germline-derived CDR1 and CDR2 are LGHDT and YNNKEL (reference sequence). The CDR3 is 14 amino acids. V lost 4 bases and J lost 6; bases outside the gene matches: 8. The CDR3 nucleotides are TGTGCCAGCAGCCTCCGAATTACAGGGGATGGCTACACCTTC. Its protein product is CASSLRITGDGYTF.

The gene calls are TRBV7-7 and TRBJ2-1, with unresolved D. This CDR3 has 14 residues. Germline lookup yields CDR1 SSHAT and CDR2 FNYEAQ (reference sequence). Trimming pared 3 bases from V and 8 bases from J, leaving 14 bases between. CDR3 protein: CASSFGPPTYEQFF. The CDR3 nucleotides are TGTGCCAGCAGCTTTGGCCCACCGACATATGAGCAGTTCTTC. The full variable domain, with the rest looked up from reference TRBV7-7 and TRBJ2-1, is GAGVSQSPRYKVTKRGQDVTLRCDPISSHATLYWYQQALGQGPEFLTYFNYEAQPDKSGLPSDRFSAERPEGSISTLTIQRTEQRDSAMYRCASSFGPPTYEQFFGPGTRLTVL.

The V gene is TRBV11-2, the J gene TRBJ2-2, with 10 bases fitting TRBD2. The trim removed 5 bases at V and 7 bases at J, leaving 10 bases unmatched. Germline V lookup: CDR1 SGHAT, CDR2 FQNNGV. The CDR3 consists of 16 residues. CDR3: CASSQASGRALGELFF. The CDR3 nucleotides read TGTGCCAGCAGCCAAGCGAGCGGGAGGGCCCTCGGGGAGCTGTTTTTT. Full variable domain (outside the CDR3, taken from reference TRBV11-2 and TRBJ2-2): EAGVAQSPRYKIIEKRQSVAFWCNPISGHATLYWYQQILGQGPKLLIQFQNNGVVDDSQLPKDRFSAERLKGVDSTLKIQPAKLEDSAVYLCASSQASGRALGELFFGEGSRLTVL.

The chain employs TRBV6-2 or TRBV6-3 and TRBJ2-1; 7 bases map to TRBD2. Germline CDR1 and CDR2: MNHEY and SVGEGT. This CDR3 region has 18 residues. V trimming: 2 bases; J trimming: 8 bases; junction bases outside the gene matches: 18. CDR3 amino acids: CASSYPSTGLGTLYEQFF. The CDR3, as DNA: TGTGCCAGCAGTTACCCATCCACAGGACTAGGGACGTTGTATGAGCAGTTCTTC.

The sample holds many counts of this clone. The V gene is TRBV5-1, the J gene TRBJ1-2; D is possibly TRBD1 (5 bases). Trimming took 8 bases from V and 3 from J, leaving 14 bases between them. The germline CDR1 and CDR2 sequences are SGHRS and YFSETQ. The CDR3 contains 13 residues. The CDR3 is CASGGDADYGYTF. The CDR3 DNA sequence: TGCGCCAGTGGAGGGGACGCCGACTATGGCTACACCTTC.

CDR3 loop: CAWRPLGGSQYGYTF. The CDR3 bases are TGTGCCTGGAGGCCTCTCGGAGGCTCCCAGTATGGCTACACCTTC. This sequence joins TRBV30 and TRBJ1-2, with D uncertain. Between the trimmed V and J ends, which lost 3 bases and 5 bases, there was a span of 19 bases. CDR3 length equals 15 residues. The germline gives CDR1 GTSNPN, CDR2 SVGIG (reference sequence).

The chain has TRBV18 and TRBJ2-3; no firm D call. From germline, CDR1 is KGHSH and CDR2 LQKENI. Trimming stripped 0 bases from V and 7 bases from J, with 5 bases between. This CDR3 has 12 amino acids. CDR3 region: CASSPPTNTQYF. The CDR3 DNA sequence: TGTGCCAGCTCACCACCTACAAATACGCAGTATTTT.

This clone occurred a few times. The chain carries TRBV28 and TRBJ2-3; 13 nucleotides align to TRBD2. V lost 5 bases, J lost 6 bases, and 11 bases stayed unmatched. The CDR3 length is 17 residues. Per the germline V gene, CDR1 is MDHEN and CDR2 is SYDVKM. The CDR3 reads CASSAGTGLAGSDTQYF. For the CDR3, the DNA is TGTGCCAGCAGTGCAGGGACGGGACTAGCGGGATCCGATACGCAGTATTTT.

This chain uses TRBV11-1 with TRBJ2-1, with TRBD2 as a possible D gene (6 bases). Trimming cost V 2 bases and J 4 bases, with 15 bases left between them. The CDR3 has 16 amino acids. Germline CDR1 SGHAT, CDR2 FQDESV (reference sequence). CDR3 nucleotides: TGTGCCAGCAGCTTAAATATGGCGGGATCGTACAATGAGCAGTTCTTC. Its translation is CASSLNMAGSYNEQFF.